These 31 T cell receptor beta chains originate from one sample sequenced in a study of blood T cell repertoires in COVID-19. The protocol was immunoSEQ multiplex PCR, while the TCRdb copy is restricted to in-frame clones and leaves out a portion. The sample shows about 33,000 clones, roughly 87% of them seen only once. Sequenced input: peripheral blood. Every receptor here comes from a man in his sixties with acute or convalescent COVID-19.

The V and J genes are TRBV19 and TRBJ1-5; D is unresolved. CDR3 size: 13 residues. Germline loops: CDR1 LNHDA, CDR2 SQIVND (reference sequence). Trimming took off 0 bases at V and 7 bases at J, with 7 bases between the two ends. DNA of the CDR3: TGTGCCAGTAGTATAGATCGAGGGCAGCCCCAGCATTTT. Protein: CASSIDRGQPQHF.

This clone has a handful of counts. The gene calls are TRBV3-1 (or the pseudogene TRBV3-2) and TRBJ1-5, with 10 bases lining up with TRBD1. CDR3 length: 14 amino acids. Germline V gives CDR1 LGHDT, CDR2 YNNKEL (reference sequence). The V segment lost 4 bases and the J segment 5 bases; nucleotides outside the gene matches: 2. The CDR3 loop reads CASSRGQGDQPQHF. DNA for the CDR3: TGTGCCAGCAGCCGAGGACAGGGGGATCAGCCCCAGCATTTT.

This chain uses TRBV6-5 with TRBJ2-7, with 7 nucleotides matching TRBD1. V shed 6 bases and J 2 bases; nucleotides not matched to a gene: 7. CDR3 length: 14 residues. CDR1 and CDR2 (germline): MNHEY, SVGAGI. CDR3 sequence reads: CASSRDSSPYEQYV. CDR3 DNA sequence: TGTGCCAGCAGCCGGGACAGCTCCCCCTACGAGCAGTACGTC.

This rearrangement joins TRBV27 to TRBJ1-6, with D maybe TRBD1 (6 bases). There are 19 residues in the CDR3. V lost 2 bases, J lost 5 bases, and 22 bases lay in between. Germline values: CDR1 MNHEY, CDR2 SMNVEV (reference sequence). In nucleotides, the CDR3 is TGTGCCAGCAGTTTAGGGTTCAGGGGTGTGTGGCGTCATAATTCACCCCTCCACTTT. Translating gives CASSLGFRGVWRHNSPLHF.

This sequence joins TRBV27 and TRBJ1-1, with TRBD1 matching over 7 bases. This CDR3 has 15 residues. J gave up 1 base and V 6 bases, and 8 bases lay outside the gene matches. Germline V gene data show CDR1 as MNHEY and CDR2 as SMNVEV (reference sequence). The CDR3 region has the DNA TGTGCCAGCAGGGAAACAGGGGTCTCGAACACTGAAGCTTTCTTT. This translates into CASRETGVSNTEAFF.

The rearrangement joins TRBV10-3 to TRBJ2-1; 8 bases match TRBD2. J gave up 0 bases and V 8 bases, and 6 bases lay outside the gene matches. Per the germline V gene, CDR1 is ENHRY and CDR2 is SYGVKD. The CDR3 is 15 residues long. In DNA, the CDR3 is TGTGCCATCGCACTAGCGGAATACTCCTACAATGAGCAGTTCTTC. Translation gives CAIALAEYSYNEQFF.

V usage is TRBV13 and J usage is TRBJ2-1; a weak D match, TRBD2 (5 bases). V was cut by 4 bases and J by 7 bases, with 17 bases left in between. The CDR3 is 15 amino acids. Germline CDR1 PRHDT, CDR2 FYEKMQ (reference sequence). The CDR3 DNA follows: TGTGCCAGCAGCTCCATCATAAGGACTCCAAATGAGCAGTTCTTC. It translates to CASSSIIRTPNEQFF.

This clone was picked up one time. Here the CDR3 DNA reads TGCAGCGTTGAGAACCCGGGACAGGGACGCACTGAAGCTTTCTTT. Protein product: CSVENPGQGRTEAFF. This chain connects TRBV29-1 to TRBJ1-1; 9 positions agree with TRBD1. The V gene end was trimmed by 3 bases and the J gene end by 4 bases; junction bases not matched to a gene: 9. In germline, CDR1 is SQVTM, CDR2 ANQGSEA. The length of the CDR3 is 15 residues.

The gene calls are TRBV19 and TRBJ1-6; weak D call: TRBD1 (6 bases). CDR1 is LNHDA, CDR2 SQIVND, per germline (reference sequence). V gave up 7 bases and J gave up 7 bases, with 14 bases separating them. The length of the CDR3 is 14 residues. The CDR3 loop reads CASNEHRENSPLHF. In nucleotides, the CDR3 is TGTGCCAGTAACGAACACAGGGAAAATTCACCCCTCCACTTT. Variable domain in full (rest from reference TRBV19 and TRBJ1-6): DGGITQSPKYLFRKEGQNVTLSCEQNLNHDAMYWYRQDPGQGLRLIYYSQIVNDFQKGDIAEGYSVSREKKESFPLTVTSAQKNPTAFYLCASNEHRENSPLHFGNGTRLTVT.

V is TRBV6-2 or TRBV6-3 and J is TRBJ1-2; possibly TRBD1 for D (5 bases). This CDR3 region has 14 residues. Germline loops: CDR1 MNHEY, CDR2 SVGEGT. V lost 2 bases and J 2 bases, leaving 9 bases between the germline ends. CDR3 loop: CASSYGTSNYGYTF. CDR3 DNA: TGTGCCAGCAGTTACGGGACTTCGAACTATGGCTACACCTTC.

The V gene is TRBV2, the J gene TRBJ1-1, with 11 positions matching TRBD1. CDR1 is SNHLY and CDR2 is FYNNEI in the germline V gene. The CDR3 has 14 amino acids. After removal of 8 bases from V and 7 bases from J, the junction contained 9 bases not matched to a gene. CDR3 nucleotide sequence: TGTGCCAGCCTCAGGACAGGGGGCATAATTGAAGCTTTCTTT. Protein sequence: CASLRTGGIIEAFF.

The chain couples TRBV5-1 to TRBJ1-1; TRBD1 matches at 9 bases. The CDR3 sequence is 13 residues long. Germline V gives CDR1 SGHRS, CDR2 YFSETQ. Trimming at V came to 7 bases and at J to 5 bases, leaving 6 bases not matched to a gene. CDR3 bases: TGCGCCAGCTCAACAGGGGGCCGAACTGAAGCTTTCTTT. The encoded protein is CASSTGGRTEAFF.

The chain links TRBV27 to TRBJ2-1, with a possible D match to TRBD2 (6 bases). In germline, CDR1 is MNHEY, CDR2 SMNVEV (reference sequence). The CDR3 is 17 residues long. V was clipped by 6 bases and J by 0 bases, with 18 bases between them. DNA for the CDR3: TGTGCCAGCAGGGGGCCCGGGCTAGCGTCCTCCTACAATGAGCAGTTCTTC. This codes for CASRGPGLASSYNEQFF.

The chain joins TRBV6-4 to TRBJ2-2; 8 nucleotides agree with TRBD2. CDR1 MRHNA and CDR2 SNTAGT come from the germline V gene. The ends lost 5 bases at V and 2 bases at J; junction bases unmatched: 7. CDR3 length: 16 amino acids. Written as DNA, the CDR3 is TGTGCCAGCAGTCTCTTTGCGGGAGGAAACACCGGGGAGCTGTTTTTT. This sequence encodes CASSLFAGGNTGELFF.

The chain links TRBV28 to TRBJ1-2; D uncertain. The CDR3 loop spans 11 amino acids. V dropped 6 bases and J dropped 3 bases, with 5 bases sitting between them. Germline values: CDR1 MDHEN, CDR2 SYDVKM. The CDR3 loop reads CASSQYYGYTF. Here the CDR3 DNA reads TGTGCCAGCAGCCAGTACTATGGCTACACCTTC.

The chain uses TRBV28 and TRBJ1-5, with 9 bases matching TRBD1. The V gene end was trimmed by 6 bases and the J gene end by 4 bases; junction bases not matched to a gene: 10. Germline V gives CDR1 MDHEN, CDR2 SYDVKM. The CDR3 extends over 16 amino acids. The DNA of the CDR3 is TGTGCCAGCAGACCAGCCTCCGGGACAGGGAATCAGCCCCAGCATTTT. It translates to CASRPASGTGNQPQHF.

The V call is TRBV27, the J call TRBJ1-2, with 8 bases that match TRBD1. V shed 3 bases and J 7 bases; nucleotides not matched to a gene: 1. Per germline, CDR1 MNHEY and CDR2 SMNVEV (reference sequence). The CDR3 has 12 amino acids. For the CDR3, the DNA is TGTGCCAGCAGTTTTACAGGGGGTGGCTACACCTTC. This codes for CASSFTGGGYTF.

The chain joins TRBV27 to TRBJ1-1; possibly TRBD1 for D (6 bases). Trimming removed 7 bases at V and 5 bases at J, with 17 bases between. Germline assignment: CDR1 MNHEY and CDR2 SMNVEV (reference sequence). The CDR3 covers 14 residues. CDR3 loop: CASIPRAGATEAFF. DNA of the CDR3: TGTGCCAGCATACCTCGGGCGGGGGCAACTGAAGCTTTCTTT.

The gene calls are TRBV27 and TRBJ1-6; TRBD1 is a possible D gene (6 bases). The CDR3 is 15 residues long. V shed 6 bases and J shed 9 bases, with 18 bases lying between them. The germline V gene has CDR1 MNHEY and CDR2 SMNVEV (reference sequence). Written as DNA, the CDR3 is TGTGCCAGCAGCCCGCCTACAGGGACGGGTTCACCCCTCCACTTT. Its protein is CASSPPTGTGSPLHF.

This clone has just a few counts. This chain connects TRBV19 to TRBJ1-2; TRBD1 matches 8 bases. Germline V gene sequence: CDR1 LNHDA, CDR2 SQIVND (reference sequence). Losses at the gene ends were 3 bases for V and 4 bases for J; bases not matched to a gene: 10. There are 16 residues in the CDR3. The CDR3 nucleotides read TGTGCCAGTAGTATCGGGACAGGTATTGTCTCCTATGGCTACACCTTC. It encodes CASSIGTGIVSYGYTF. The whole variable domain, remainder taken from reference TRBV19 and TRBJ1-2, is DGGITQSPKYLFRKEGQNVTLSCEQNLNHDAMYWYRQDPGQGLRLIYYSQIVNDFQKGDIAEGYSVSREKKESFPLTVTSAQKNPTAFYLCASSIGTGIVSYGYTFGSGTRLTVV.

The chain has TRBV11-3 and TRBJ1-1, with D unresolved. CDR1 and CDR2 (germline): SGHNT, YENEEA. The germline V and J ends were trimmed by 2 bases and 6 bases, with 19 bases remaining between them. The CDR3 length is 16 residues. CDR3 nucleotide sequence: TGTGCCAGCAGCTTATCATTCCGGTCTTCCTTCGCTGAAGCTTTCTTT. Its protein is CASSLSFRSSFAEAFF.

The chain has TRBV28 and TRBJ1-4; D unresolved. The CDR3 runs 14 residues. Deletions cut 4 bases from V and 3 bases from J, with 9 bases between. CDR1 is MDHEN and CDR2 is SYDVKM in the germline V gene. The CDR3 spells CASSSLPPNEKLFF. The DNA of the CDR3 is TGTGCCAGCAGTTCACTGCCCCCTAATGAAAAACTGTTTTTT.

The V gene is TRBV27, the J gene TRBJ2-2, with 9 bases aligning to TRBD1. J lost 6 bases, V lost 5 bases, and 7 bases had no gene match. The CDR3 contains 15 residues. CDR1 and CDR2 (germline): MNHEY, SMNVEV (reference sequence). CDR3 bases: TGTGCCAGCAGTCCCCGGACAGGGGTCCCCGGGGAGCTGTTTTTT. This gives the protein CASSPRTGVPGELFF.

The chain has TRBV12-5 and TRBJ1-2; TRBD1 matches 7 bases. The CDR3 consists of 16 residues. V was pared by 5 bases and J by 4 bases, with 13 bases of the junction left unmatched. Germline V gives CDR1 LGHNT, CDR2 FRNRAP. Here the CDR3 DNA reads TGTGCTAGTGGTATGAGGACAGGCCTACATACCTATGGCTACACCTTC. It specifies CASGMRTGLHTYGYTF.

The J gene is TRBJ1-2, the V gene TRBV11-3; D is undetermined. The CDR3 is 15 amino acids. Germline values: CDR1 SGHNT, CDR2 YENEEA. V lost 1 base and J lost 4, with 13 bases in between. The chain's CDR3 is CASSLGGLLGYGYTF. The CDR3 DNA reads TGTGCCAGCAGCTTAGGAGGCCTACTCGGCTATGGCTACACCTTC.

The CDR3, as DNA: TGTGCCAGCAGCCGCCTAAATTGGGGCGACTATGGCTACACCTTC. Translation gives CASSRLNWGDYGYTF. This sequence joins TRBV7-2 and TRBJ1-2, with a tentative D call TRBD1 (5 bases). This CDR3 spans 15 amino acids. Trimming removed 5 bases at V and 3 bases at J, with 16 bases between. CDR1 and CDR2 from the germline V gene are SGHTA and FQGNSA.

The chain has TRBV10-3 and TRBJ2-3; D is unresolved. CDR1 and CDR2 from the germline V gene are ENHRY and SYGVKD. The CDR3 spans 13 residues. The V end was cut by 4 bases, the J end by 2 bases, with 7 bases between. This CDR3 is CAISVAPTDTQYF. The CDR3 DNA reads TGTGCCATCAGTGTCGCGCCCACAGATACGCAGTATTTT.

This chain links TRBV7-9 with TRBJ2-3, with TRBD2 identical over 10 bases. This CDR3 region has 15 residues. J gave up 2 bases and V 5 bases, and 4 bases lay outside the gene matches. The germline CDR1 and CDR2 sequences are SEHNR and FQNEAQ (reference sequence). Written as DNA, the CDR3 is TGTGCCAGCAGCAGGGGGACTAGCGACACAGATACGCAGTATTTT. It translates to CASSRGTSDTDTQYF.

The chain uses TRBV5-1 and TRBJ2-2; 15 bases are shared with TRBD2. The J segment lost 5 bases and the V segment lost 4 bases, leaving 6 bases of the junction unmatched. The germline V gene encodes CDR1 SGHRS and CDR2 YFSETQ. The CDR3 runs 17 residues. CDR3: CASSVGLAGGRTGELFF. The DNA for the CDR3 is TGCGCCAGCAGCGTAGGACTAGCGGGAGGGAGAACCGGGGAGCTGTTTTTT.

V gene TRBV5-1 combines with J gene TRBJ1-1, with D perhaps matching TRBD1 (6 bases). The CDR3 has 15 amino acids. The germline V gene has CDR1 SGHRS and CDR2 YFSETQ. V lost 4 bases to trimming and J lost 1 base, with 14 bases between them. CDR3 sequence: CASSRGGISNTEAFF. In DNA form, the CDR3 reads TGCGCCAGCAGCAGGGGGGGCATCTCGAACACTGAAGCTTTCTTT.

The V call is TRBV5-1, the J call TRBJ2-2; D not certain. V dropped 0 bases and J dropped 1 base, with 7 bases sitting between them. The CDR3 is made up of 15 amino acids. Germline V gene sequence: CDR1 SGHRS, CDR2 YFSETQ. The CDR3 nucleotides read TGCGCCAGCAGCTTGGGTGGCGGGAACACCGGGGAGCTGTTTTTT. It specifies CASSLGGGNTGELFF.